This T cell receptor (beta chain) stems from a study of blood T cell repertoires in COVID-19. Profiled with immunoSEQ multiplex PCR; TCRdb holds only in-frame clones, not every one. The data hold 160,000 or so clones, with around 84% observed a single time. Sample: PBMCs or T cells enriched from blood (not recorded which). The sequence was collected from a man aged 45-60 years who had recovered from COVID-19.

The CDR3 sequence is CASSDSSPCEDRYEQYF. CDR3 sequence (DNA): TGTGCCAGCAGCGACTCATCCCCTTGCGAGGACAGGTACGAGCAGTACTTC. V usage is TRBV21-1 and J usage is TRBJ2-7; no check of the table's D call, TRBD1, against the DNA was made. TRBV21-1 is a documented pseudogene. The CDR3 spans 17 residues.